This T cell receptor (beta chain) was retrieved from a study of tissue T cells after allogeneic stem cell transplantation. This clone was detected a few times. Non-transplant comparator patients with other cancers had at least five gastrointestinal samples and no known gastrointestinal disease. CDR3 sequences, V/J genes, frequencies and template counts came from survey-depth TCRbeta sequencing. TCRdb keeps only in-frame clones here, not all; method: immunoSEQ multiplex PCR. The table shows more than 6,500 clones, with under 75% occurring only once. This CDR3 spans 16 amino acids. Trimming removed 1 base at V and 0 bases at J, with 10 bases between. The V gene's germline CDR1 is SEHNR and CDR2 FQNEAQ (reference sequence).

The source of this sequence is a female donor aged 60 or older with lung cancer. V usage is TRBV7-9 and J usage is TRBJ1-3; D may be TRBD1 (5 bases). The material sequenced was duodenum tissue, taken at autopsy. In DNA, the CDR3 is TGTGCCAGCAGCTTAGGACAGCCAAGCTCTGGAAACACCATATATTTT. It is translated as CASSLGQPSSGNTIYF.